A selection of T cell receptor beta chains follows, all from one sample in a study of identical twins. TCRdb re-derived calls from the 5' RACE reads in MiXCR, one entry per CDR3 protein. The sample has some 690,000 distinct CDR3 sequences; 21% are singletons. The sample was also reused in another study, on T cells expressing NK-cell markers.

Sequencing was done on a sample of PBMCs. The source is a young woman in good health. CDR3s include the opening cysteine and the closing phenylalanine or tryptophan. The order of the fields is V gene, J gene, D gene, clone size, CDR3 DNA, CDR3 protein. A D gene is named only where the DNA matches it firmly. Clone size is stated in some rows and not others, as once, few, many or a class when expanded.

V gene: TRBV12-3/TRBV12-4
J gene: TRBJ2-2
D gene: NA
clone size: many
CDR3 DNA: TGTGCCAGCACCCCCCCTGGAGGGGAAAGTGTCACCGGGGAGCTGTTTTTT
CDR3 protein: CASTPPGGESVTGELFF

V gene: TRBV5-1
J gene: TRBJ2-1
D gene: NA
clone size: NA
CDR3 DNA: TGCGCCAGCAGCTTCGCGGACGGGAACAATGAGCAGTTCTTC
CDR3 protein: CASSFADGNNEQFF

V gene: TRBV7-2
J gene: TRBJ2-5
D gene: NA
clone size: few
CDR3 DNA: TGTGCCAGCAGCCCCAGACTGGGCCAAGAGACCCAGTACTTC
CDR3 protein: CASSPRLGQETQYF

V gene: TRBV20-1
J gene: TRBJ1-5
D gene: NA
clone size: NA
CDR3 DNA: TGCAGTGCTAGAGTTCAAGGTGGGAGTCAGCCCCAGCATTTT
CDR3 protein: CSARVQGGSQPQHF

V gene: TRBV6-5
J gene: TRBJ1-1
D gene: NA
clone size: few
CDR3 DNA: TGTGCCAGCACCGATTTGGGTGAAGCTTTCTTT
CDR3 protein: CASTDLGEAFF

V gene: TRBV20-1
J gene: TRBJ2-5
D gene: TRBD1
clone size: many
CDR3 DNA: TGCAGTGCTCAATTCTCGTGGACAGGGGAAGAGACCCAGTACTTC
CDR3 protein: CSAQFSWTGEETQYF

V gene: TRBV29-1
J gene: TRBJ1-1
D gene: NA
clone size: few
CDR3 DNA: TGCAGCGTCTGTCACGGATCCGGCACTGAAGCTTTCTTT
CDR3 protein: CSVCHGSGTEAFF

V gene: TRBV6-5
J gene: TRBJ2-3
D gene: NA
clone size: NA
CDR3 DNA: TGTGCCAGCATAAGAGGTCGGGCGCAGTATTTT
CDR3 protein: CASIRGRAQYF

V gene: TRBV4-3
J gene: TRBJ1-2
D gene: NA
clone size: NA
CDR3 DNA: TGCGCCAGCAGCCAAGACTCCGGCTATGGCTACACCTTC
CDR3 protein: CASSQDSGYGYTF

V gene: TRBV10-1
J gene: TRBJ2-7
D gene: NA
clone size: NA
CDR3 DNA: TGCGCCAGCAGCGGGACATCGGAGGGCGAGCAGTACTTC
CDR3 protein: CASSGTSEGEQYF

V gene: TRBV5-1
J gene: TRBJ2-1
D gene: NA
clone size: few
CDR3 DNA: TGCGCCAGCAGCCCCGTGGGCGCGGGCTCCTACAATGAGCAGTTCTTC
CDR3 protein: CASSPVGAGSYNEQFF

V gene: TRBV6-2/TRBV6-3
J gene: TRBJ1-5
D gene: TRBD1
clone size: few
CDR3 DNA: TGTGCCAGCAGCGCGACAGGGGGGACCAATCAGCCCCAGCATTTT
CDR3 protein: CASSATGGTNQPQHF

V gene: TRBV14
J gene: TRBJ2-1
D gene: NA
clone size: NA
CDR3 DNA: TGTGCCAGCAGCCGGAACCCGAGCACTGAGCAGTTCTTC
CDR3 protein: CASSRNPSTEQFF

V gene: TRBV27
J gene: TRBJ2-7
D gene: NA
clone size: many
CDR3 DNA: TGTGCCAGCAGTACGTCTCGTGGCTACGAGCAGTACTTC
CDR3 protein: CASSTSRGYEQYF

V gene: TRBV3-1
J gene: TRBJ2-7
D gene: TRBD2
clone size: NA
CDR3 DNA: TGTGCCAGCAGCCCCACAGCGGGACGCTCCTACGAGCAGTACTTC
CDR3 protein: CASSPTAGRSYEQYF

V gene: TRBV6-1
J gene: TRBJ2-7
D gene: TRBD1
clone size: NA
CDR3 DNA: TGTGCCAGCAGGGACACAGGGGTGTTTGCCGAGCAGTACTTC
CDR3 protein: CASRDTGVFAEQYF

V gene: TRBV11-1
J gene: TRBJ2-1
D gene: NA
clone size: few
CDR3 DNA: TGTGCCAGCAGCGTAATTTCGAGGTACAGGGACAATGAGCAGTTCTTC
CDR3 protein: CASSVISRYRDNEQFF

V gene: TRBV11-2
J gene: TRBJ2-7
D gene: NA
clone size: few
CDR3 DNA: TGTGCCAGCAGCTTACAGTTGAACTACGAGCAGTACTTC
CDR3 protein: CASSLQLNYEQYF

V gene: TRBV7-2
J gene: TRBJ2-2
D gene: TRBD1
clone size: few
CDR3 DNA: TGTGCCAGCAGCACAGGGGGGACAAACACCGGGGAGCTGTTTTTT
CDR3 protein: CASSTGGTNTGELFF

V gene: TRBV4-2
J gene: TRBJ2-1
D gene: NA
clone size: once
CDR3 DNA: TGTGCCAGCAGCCGCTCGCGCAACTCCTACAATGAGCAGTTCTTC
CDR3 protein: CASSRSRNSYNEQFF

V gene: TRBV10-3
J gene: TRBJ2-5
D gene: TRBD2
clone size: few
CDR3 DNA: TGTGCCATCAAGGGGCTAGCGGGGTCCCAAGAGACCCAGTACTTC
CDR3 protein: CAIKGLAGSQETQYF

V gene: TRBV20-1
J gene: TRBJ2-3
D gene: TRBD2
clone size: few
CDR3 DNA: TGCAGTGCTTCCTCGGGAGGGGACACGCAGTATTTT
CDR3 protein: CSASSGGDTQYF

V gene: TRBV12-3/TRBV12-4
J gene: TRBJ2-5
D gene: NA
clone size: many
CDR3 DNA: TGTGCCAGCAGGGACGGCCAAGAGACCCAGTACTTC
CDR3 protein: CASRDGQETQYF

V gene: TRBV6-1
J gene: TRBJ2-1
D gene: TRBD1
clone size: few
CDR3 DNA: TGTGCCAGCAGACGCGCCCCGGGACAGGGGAACAATGAGCAGTTCTTC
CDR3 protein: CASRRAPGQGNNEQFF

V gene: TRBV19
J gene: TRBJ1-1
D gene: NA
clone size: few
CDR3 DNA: TGTGCCAGTAGTATTTCCGGGGCGAACACTGAAGCTTTCTTT
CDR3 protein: CASSISGANTEAFF

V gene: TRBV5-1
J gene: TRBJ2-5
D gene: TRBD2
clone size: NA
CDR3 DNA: TGCGCCAGCAGTCCTGGACTAGCCATAAGTCAGACCCAGTACTTC
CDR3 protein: CASSPGLAISQTQYF

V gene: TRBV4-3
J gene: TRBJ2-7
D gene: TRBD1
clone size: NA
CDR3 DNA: TGCGCCAGCAGCCATCGCCGGGACAGGGGTGCCGAGCAGTACTTC
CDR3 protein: CASSHRRDRGAEQYF

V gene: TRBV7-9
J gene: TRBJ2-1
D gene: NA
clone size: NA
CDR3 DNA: TGTGCCAGCAGCTTAGATGGTGCAGGGGACGATGAGCAGTTCTTC
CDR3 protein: CASSLDGAGDDEQFF

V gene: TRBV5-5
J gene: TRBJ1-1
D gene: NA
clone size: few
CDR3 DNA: TGTGCCAGCAGCTTGTCCCGGTCTAACACTGAAGCTTTCTTT
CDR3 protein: CASSLSRSNTEAFF

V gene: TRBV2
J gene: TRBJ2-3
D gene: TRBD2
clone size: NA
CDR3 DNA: TGTGCCAGCAGTGAATTGGGACTAGCGGTTAGCACAGATACGCAGTATTTT
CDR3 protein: CASSELGLAVSTDTQYF

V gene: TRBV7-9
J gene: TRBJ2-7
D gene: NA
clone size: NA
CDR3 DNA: TGTGCCAGCAGCTTAGTCCGGGATGCCGGGGAGCAGTACTTC
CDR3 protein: CASSLVRDAGEQYF

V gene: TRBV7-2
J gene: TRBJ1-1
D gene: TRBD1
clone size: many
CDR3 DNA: TGTGCCAGCAGCTTAGTTGGACAGGGGTACACTGAAGCTTTCTTT
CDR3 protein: CASSLVGQGYTEAFF

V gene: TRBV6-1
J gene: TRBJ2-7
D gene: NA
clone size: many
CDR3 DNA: TGTGCCAGCACACGGGGGCGGGGGAACGAGCAGTACTTC
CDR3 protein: CASTRGRGNEQYF

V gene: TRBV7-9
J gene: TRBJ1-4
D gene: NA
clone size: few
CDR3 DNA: TGTGCCAGCAGCGGGGGGGGCAATGAAAAACTGTTTTTT
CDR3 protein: CASSGGGNEKLFF

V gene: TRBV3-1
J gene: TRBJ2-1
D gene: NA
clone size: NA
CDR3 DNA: TGTGCCAGCAGCCAGGCTAGCGAGGGGGCCTACAATGAGCAGTTCTTC
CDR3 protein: CASSQASEGAYNEQFF

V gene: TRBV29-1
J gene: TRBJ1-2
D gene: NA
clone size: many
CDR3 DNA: TGCAGCGTTGAAGATGCTTTGTACCCCTATGGCTACACCTTC
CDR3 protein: CSVEDALYPYGYTF

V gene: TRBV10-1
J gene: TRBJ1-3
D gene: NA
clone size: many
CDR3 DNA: TGCGCCAGCAGTGAGAGCGGGGCTTCTGGAAACACCATATATTTT
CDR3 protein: CASSESGASGNTIYF

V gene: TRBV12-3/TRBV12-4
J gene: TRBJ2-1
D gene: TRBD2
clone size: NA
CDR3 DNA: TGTGCCAGCAGTTTAAAGCGGGGGGGCTATGAGCAGTTCTTC
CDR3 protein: CASSLKRGGYEQFF

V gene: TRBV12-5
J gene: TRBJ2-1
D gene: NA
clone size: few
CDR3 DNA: TGTGCTAGTGGCAATCGGAATGAGCAGTTCTTC
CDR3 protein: CASGNRNEQFF

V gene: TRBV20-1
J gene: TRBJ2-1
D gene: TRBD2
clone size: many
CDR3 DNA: TGCAGTGCTAGAGATCCAGGACTAGCGAATGAGGAGCAGTTCTTC
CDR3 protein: CSARDPGLANEEQFF

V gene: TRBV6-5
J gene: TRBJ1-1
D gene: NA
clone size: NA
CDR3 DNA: TGTGCCAGCGGAGGGTATACTGAAGCTTTCTTT
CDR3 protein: CASGGYTEAFF

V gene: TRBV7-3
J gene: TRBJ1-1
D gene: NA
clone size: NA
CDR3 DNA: TGTGCCAGCAGCCCCCTGGGCAGGAGCACTGAAGCTTTCTTT
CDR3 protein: CASSPLGRSTEAFF

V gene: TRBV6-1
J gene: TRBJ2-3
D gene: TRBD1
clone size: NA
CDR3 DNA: TGTGCCAGCAGTCCCCGACAGGGAGCCGCCACAGATACGCAGTATTTT
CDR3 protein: CASSPRQGAATDTQYF

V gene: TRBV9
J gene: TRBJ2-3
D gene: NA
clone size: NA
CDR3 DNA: TGTGCCAGCAGCGTGGGACTTGGGGAGCAGAATACGCAGTATTTT
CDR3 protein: CASSVGLGEQNTQYF

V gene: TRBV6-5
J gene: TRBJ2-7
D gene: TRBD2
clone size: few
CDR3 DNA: TGTGCCAGCAGTTATCTAGCGGGGCGGATCTCCTACGAGCAGTACTTC
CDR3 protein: CASSYLAGRISYEQYF

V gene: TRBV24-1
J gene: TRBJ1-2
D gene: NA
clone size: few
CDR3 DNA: TGTGCCATCGGGGACAACTATGGCTACACCTTC
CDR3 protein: CAIGDNYGYTF

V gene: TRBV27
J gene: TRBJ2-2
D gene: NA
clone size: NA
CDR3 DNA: TGTGCCAGCAGCACTGTATCCGGGGAGCTGTTTTTT
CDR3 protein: CASSTVSGELFF

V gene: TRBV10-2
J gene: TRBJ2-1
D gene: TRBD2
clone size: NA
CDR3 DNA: TGCGCCAGTCTACTAGCGGGTGGGAGGGGGGAGCAGTTCTTC
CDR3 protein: CASLLAGGRGEQFF

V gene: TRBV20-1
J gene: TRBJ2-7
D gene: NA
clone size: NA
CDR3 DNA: TGCAGTGCTCTTCCTTTTTCCGGGAGAGCTAGCTCCTACGAGCAGTACTTC
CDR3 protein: CSALPFSGRASSYEQYF

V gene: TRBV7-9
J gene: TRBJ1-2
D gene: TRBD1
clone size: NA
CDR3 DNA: TGTGCCAGCAGCGGCGACAGGGGCCGAGCTAACTATGGCTACACCTTC
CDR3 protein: CASSGDRGRANYGYTF